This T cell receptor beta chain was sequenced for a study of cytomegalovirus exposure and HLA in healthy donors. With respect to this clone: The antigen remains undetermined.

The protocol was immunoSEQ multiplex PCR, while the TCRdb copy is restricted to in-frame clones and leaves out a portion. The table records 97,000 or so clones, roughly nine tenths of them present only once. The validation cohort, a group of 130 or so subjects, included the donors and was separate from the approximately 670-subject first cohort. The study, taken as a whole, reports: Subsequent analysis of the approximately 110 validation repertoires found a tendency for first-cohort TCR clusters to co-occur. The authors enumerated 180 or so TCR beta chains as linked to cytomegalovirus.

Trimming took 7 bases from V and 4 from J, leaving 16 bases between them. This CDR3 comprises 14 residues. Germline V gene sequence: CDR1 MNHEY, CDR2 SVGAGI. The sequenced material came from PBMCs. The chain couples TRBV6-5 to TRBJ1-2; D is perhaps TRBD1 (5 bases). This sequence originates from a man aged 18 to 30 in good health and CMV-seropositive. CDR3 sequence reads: CASKRGPEGYGYTF. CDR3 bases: TGTGCCAGCAAAAGGGGACCGGAGGGCTATGGCTACACCTTC.